This paragraph covers one TCR beta chain sequence. A single count supports this clone. This receptor's antigen is unknown. No per-base quality is available; no much larger clone lies one base away. Library preparation used the immunoSEQ multiplex PCR assay. RNA was extracted from all samples and reverse transcribed into cDNA, which served as template for TCR sequencing. First-strand cDNA was synthesized using SuperScript III with a 2:1 mix of oligo-dT and random hexamers. Amplification bias was assessed with a synthetic immune receptor repertoire, and residual bias was removed computationally. On the study's bioinformatics: Raw reads were preprocessed to remove errors, and CDR3 was defined according to IMGT conventions as the region from the conserved cysteine to phenylalanine. Clonality was computed as 1 minus the Shannon entropy, with the entropy normalized by log2 of the number of productive unique TCRs. Whether each scalp clone was CD4 or CD8 was inferred by checking scalp TCRbeta sequences against the CD4 and CD8 repertoires from sorted blood. In its TCRdb copy, this immuneACCESS table keeps in-frame sequences only and misses some clones. Where compared with another copy, unresolved V genes explain less than half of these, and the others have no known cause. V and J calls and clone size follow that table, whereas D and trimming were derived from the DNA. Within this sample are under 200,000 clones, with just over 65% of them counted one time only. 0.9% to 1% of the sample is held by the ten biggest clonotypes.

The data were obtained in a study of CD8+ T cells in alopecia areata (dated by TCRdb to 2017 to 2018). Background on the whole study: The treated patients, all with moderate-to-severe alopecia areata, were enrolled in an open-label pilot trial of oral tofacitinib given at 5 to 10 mg twice daily. Scalp clonality was compared across normal scalp (n=4), patchy alopecia areata scalp (n=8), and alopecia totalis/universalis scalp (n=8). On the human side, TCRbeta sequencing was run on scalp tissue and on sorted CD4+ and CD8+ peripheral blood T cells from healthy controls and from alopecia areata patients with either patchy or totalis/universalis disease. Tofacitinib-treated patients had biopsies at baseline and at 4 and 24 weeks of treatment, with a later scalp biopsy in several patients. In both human patients and the C3H/HeJ mouse model, the study applied high-throughput TCRbeta sequencing to look at T cell clonal expansion in alopecia areata. immunoSEQ multiplex PCR using 35 Vbeta forward primers and 13 Jbeta reverse primers was used to amplify TCRbeta CDR3 regions. RNA was extracted with the PAXgene miRNA kit for fixed scalp, the miRNeasy kit for PBMCs, and the RNeasy kit for mouse skin. The SALT score, which quantifies the percentage of affected scalp surface area, was used to measure disease severity in treated patients. Tofacitinib was given for 6 to 18 months, followed by 6 months of follow-up off drug to assess delayed response and recurrence.

The research as a whole found: Tofacitinib significantly decreased scalp clonality and the number of expanded CD8+ clones among the top 100 scalp clones. Shared TCR sequences between patients were less evident than in mice, which may be partly attributable to HLA diversity in the patient population. Because the treated cohort was small and had just a single nonresponder, larger studies are needed to establish links between baseline CD8+ expansion and response. Unlike mouse skin, where gammadelta T cells dominate, normal human skin contains resident alphabeta T cells that get sequenced too, which complicates analysis of the scalp TCR repertoire. Many expanded lesional clones persisted in scalp and blood during tofacitinib treatment, which may partly explain relapse after stopping treatment. Compared with normal scalp, lesional scalp had higher clonality and more expanded CD8+ clones, particularly in alopecia totalis/universalis, a pattern that suggests antigenic drive.

The time point label on this specimen signifies: 4 weeks on oral tofacitinib. The sample's treatment or condition label, in plain terms: oral pan-JAK inhibitor, 5-10 mg twice daily. Peripheral blood and lesional scalp punch biopsies were obtained from patients with alopecia areata. After PBMCs were isolated by density centrifugation and stained for CD3, CD4 and CD8, a FACSAria was used to sort CD4+ and CD8+ T cells. This sequence originates from a human donor with alopecia areata. This specimen consisted of CD4+ T cells sorted from blood, obtained at week 4, from a patient treated with tofacitinib.

The nucleotide sequence is given as TGCGCCAGCAGTCAGGCCCAGGGGATTTGCAATCAGCCCCAGCATTTT. Translated, this is CASSQAQGICNQPQHF. The chain is assembled from TRBV23-1 and TRBJ1-5, with TRBD1 perhaps the D gene, on 6 matching bases. TRBV23-1 qualifies as an ORF whose function is uncertain. V gives up 3 bases and J gives up 2 bases, and the segment between their germline ends measures 14 bases. The CDR3 starts with the cysteine, ends with the phenylalanine, and has 16 residues. Only the CDR3 DNA stays, 48 bases, in frame from base 1.